These T cell receptor beta chains were read from a single sample in a study of cytomegalovirus exposure and HLA in healthy donors. Clones were sequenced by immunoSEQ multiplex PCR, and TCRdb holds only the in-frame ones, with some missing. Seen here are some 180,000 clones, roughly 80% observed once, and the top ten hold 2% to 2.5%. Source material: PBMCs. The receptors come from a male donor in good health and CMV-seronegative. The CDR3 runs from the conserved cysteine through the conserved F or W. A D gene is named only where the DNA matches it firmly. Not every row has a clone size; where given, it reads once, few, many or a size class.

TRBJ2-1	.	TRBV5-1	TRBD2	TGCGCCAGCAGCTTGGACGTGAGCGGGGGCCGCAATGAGCAGTTCTTC	CASSLDVSGGRNEQFF
TRBJ2-2	.	TRBV11-2	TRBD2	TGTGCCATCCCCGGGACTAGCATGAACACCGGGGAGCTGTTTTTT	CAIPGTSMNTGELFF
TRBJ2-7	once	TRBV6-1	.	TGTGCCAGCAGTGAAGCTTGGGCCCAAGGATCCTACGAGCAGTACTTC	CASSEAWAQGSYEQYF
TRBJ1-5	.	TRBV30	.	TGTGCCTGGAATATAGATAGCAATCAGCCCCAGCATTTT	CAWNIDSNQPQHF
TRBJ2-7	.	TRBV5-1	TRBD1	TGCGCCAGCAGCGCACAAGGCACAGGGGTTGCCTACGAGCAGTACTTC	CASSAQGTGVAYEQYF
TRBJ2-5	.	TRBV5-1	TRBD1	TGCGCCAGCAGCCCGACAGGGGTAGAGACCCAGTACTTC	CASSPTGVETQYF
TRBJ2-2	.	TRBV7-6	.	TGTGCCAGCAGCAGACAATATACCGGGGAGCTGTTTTTT	CASSRQYTGELFF
TRBJ2-1	.	TRBV7-9	TRBD1	TGTGCCAGCAGCTTAATGGGACAGGGTGGGGATGAGCAGTTCTTC	CASSLMGQGGDEQFF
TRBJ1-2	.	TRBV5-1	.	TGCGCCAGCGGGCCGACAGGACGGATTGGTGGCTACACCTTC	CASGPTGRIGGYTF
TRBJ1-1	few	TRBV18	.	TGTGCCAGCTCACCACCGGGAGGGAGCACTGAAGCTTTCTTT	CASSPPGGSTEAFF
TRBJ1-5	.	TRBV5-1	TRBD1	TGCGCCAGCAGCAAAGGGACAGGGGGCAATCAGCCCCAGCATTTT	CASSKGTGGNQPQHF
TRBJ2-1	.	TRBV9	.	TGTGCCAGCAGCGTATCGTCAGGCCAAGGGGTTGAGCAGTTCTTC	CASSVSSGQGVEQFF
TRBJ1-1	few	TRBV29-1	.	TGCAGCGTTTGGAGGGATTGGGGCACTGAAGCTTTCTTT	CSVWRDWGTEAFF
TRBJ1-5	once	TRBV7-2	.	TGTGCCAGCAGCTTATCACGGGGGAATCAGCCCCAGCATTTT	CASSLSRGNQPQHF
TRBJ1-4	.	TRBV4-3	TRBD1	TGCGCCAGCAGCCAACGGCCAGGGGGAGAAAAACTGTTTTTT	CASSQRPGGEKLFF
TRBJ1-5	few	TRBV6-6	TRBD1	TGTGCCAGCCTAGAACAGGGGGCTTGGCAGCCCCAGCATTTT	CASLEQGAWQPQHF
TRBJ1-4	.	TRBV4-3	TRBD1	TGCGCCAGCAGCCAAGTGGGACCCGGGACAGGGTTAGGAAAACTGTTTTTT	CASSQVGPGTGLGKLFF
TRBJ2-5	.	TRBV6-6	.	TGTGCCAGCGGGGTAGGGGGATCAACTAGGGAGACCCAGTACTTC	CASGVGGSTRETQYF
TRBJ2-7	.	TRBV10-3	TRBD1	TGTGCCATCAGTGAACCCGGGACAGGGGATAACTACGAGCAGTACTTC	CAISEPGTGDNYEQYF
TRBJ1-2	.	TRBV11-2	.	TGTGCCAGCAGCTCAAACCCACAGGGCAACTATGGCTACACCTTC	CASSSNPQGNYGYTF
TRBJ1-6	.	TRBV11-2	TRBD1	TGTGCCAGCAGCTTAGCAGGGGGGAATTCACCCCTCCACTTT	CASSLAGGNSPLHF
TRBJ1-3	once	TRBV5-5	.	TGTGCCAGCAGCTTCACGAGGACAGACTTACTCTCTGGAAACACCATATATTTT	CASSFTRTDLLSGNTIYF
TRBJ1-2	once	TRBV29-1	TRBD1	TGCAGCGGGGGACAGAGAAACTATGGCTACACCTTC	CSGGQRNYGYTF
TRBJ2-5	.	TRBV5-4	TRBD2	TGTGCCAGCAGCAAAACGGGACTAGCGGTACGAGAGACCCAGTACTTC	CASSKTGLAVRETQYF
TRBJ1-5	.	TRBV19	TRBD1	TGTGCCAGTAGTAGGGGACAGGGTGGTCAGCCCCAGCATTTT	CASSRGQGGQPQHF
TRBJ1-6	.	TRBV2	.	TGTGCCAGCAGCCTGACAGACCGCCAAGATAATTCACCCCTCCACTTT	CASSLTDRQDNSPLHF
TRBJ2-6	.	TRBV4-3	TRBD1	TGCGCCAGCAGCCGGGAGACAGGGGGCTCTGGGGCCAACGTCCTGACTTTC	CASSRETGGSGANVLTF
TRBJ2-1	.	TRBV7-9	.	TGTGCCAGCAGCCGCGGAGGGACAGAGTACTACAATGAGCAGTTCTTC	CASSRGGTEYYNEQFF
TRBJ2-5	.	TRBV2	.	TGTGCCAGCAGTAACCCGGGACTCGAACAAGAGACCCAGTACTTC	CASSNPGLEQETQYF
TRBJ1-5	.	TRBV7-2	TRBD1	TGTGCCAGCAGCAGACAGGGGAATCAGCCCCAGCATTTT	CASSRQGNQPQHF
TRBJ1-5	.	TRBV6-1	.	TGTGCCAGCAAATATAGCAATCAGCCCCAGCATTTT	CASKYSNQPQHF
TRBJ1-2	few	TRBV19	TRBD1	TGTGCCAGTAGTCCCGGACAGGGGTTATACTATGGCTACACCTTC	CASSPGQGLYYGYTF
TRBJ2-2	.	TRBV14	.	TGTGCCAGCAGCCAGCACCTAGTATCCGGGGAGCTGTTTTTT	CASSQHLVSGELFF
TRBJ2-3	.	TRBV6-6	.	TGTGCCATCCAGGGAGATACGCAGTATTTT	CAIQGDTQYF
TRBJ2-2	.	TRBV2	.	TGTGCCAGCAGGGAAACAGGGATGAACACCGGGGAGCTGTTTTTT	CASRETGMNTGELFF
TRBJ2-1	.	TRBV21-1	.	TGTGCCAGCAGTTCCTCCGGGACAGGGTCCTACAATGAGCAGTTCTTC	CASSSSGTGSYNEQFF
TRBJ2-2	.	TRBV19	.	TGTGCCAGTAGTATATGGGGGCGAAACACCGGGGAGCTGTTTTTT	CASSIWGRNTGELFF
TRBJ1-4	.	TRBV5-4	TRBD1	TGTGCCAGCAGCTCGGGCGGGACAGGAGGGGAAAAACTGTTTTTT	CASSSGGTGGEKLFF
TRBJ2-1	.	TRBV14	.	TGTGCCAGCAGCCAAGGGCCTAGCTCCTACAATGAGCAGTTCTTC	CASSQGPSSYNEQFF
TRBJ1-1	few	TRBV7-2	.	TGTGCCAGCAGCTTCTCGTTGAACACTGAAGCTTTCTTT	CASSFSLNTEAFF
TRBJ1-2	.	TRBV4-1	TRBD1	TGCGCCAGCATCCCGAGACCCAGCAGGGGGCGAAGCTATGGCTACACCTTC	CASIPRPSRGRSYGYTF
TRBJ2-7	.	TRBV7-8	TRBD2	TGTGCCAGCAGCTTAGCGCGGGGGGACCGTCCCTACGAGCAGTACTTC	CASSLARGDRPYEQYF
TRBJ1-5	.	TRBV5-8	TRBD1	TGTGCCAGCAGCTTGGCGGTCGGGACAGAGAATCAGCCCCAGCATTTT	CASSLAVGTENQPQHF
TRBJ1-2	.	TRBV6-5	.	TGTGCCAGCAGTTATTTGGGCGGCTACACCTTC	CASSYLGGYTF
TRBJ2-1	.	TRBV19	TRBD2	TGTGCCAGTACGGGGCTAGCGGGGAAGCAGTTCTTC	CASTGLAGKQFF
TRBJ1-6	.	TRBV6-5	.	TGTGCCAGCAGTTACTCCCCCCAGGGACTCTCACCCCTCCACTTT	CASSYSPQGLSPLHF
TRBJ2-6	.	TRBV21-1	.	TGTGCCAGCGGAAAAACAGGCTCTGGGGCCAACGTCCTGACTTTC	CASGKTGSGANVLTF
TRBJ2-3	.	TRBV4-3	TRBD2	TGCGCCAGCAGCCAAGCGACTAGCGGGGGGGCAGATACGCAGTATTTT	CASSQATSGGADTQYF
TRBJ2-5	.	TRBV30	TRBD2	TGTGCCTGGAGCCCGGGACTAGCGTTTCCCCTCCAAGAGACCCAGTACTTC	CAWSPGLAFPLQETQYF
TRBJ2-1	.	TRBV27	.	TGTGCCAGCAGTCTAGACGGCTACAATGAGCAGTTCTTC	CASSLDGYNEQFF
TRBJ2-5	.	TRBV7-9	.	TGTGCCAGCAGCGTAAGATCAGGGCGAGAGGAAGAGACCCAGTACTTC	CASSVRSGREEETQYF
TRBJ2-7	.	TRBV21-1	.	TGTGCCAGCCGCGGGGGCTCTTCCTACGAGCAGTACTTC	CASRGGSSYEQYF
TRBJ1-3	few	TRBV7-9	.	TGTGCCAGCAAACGACCCGGGGAAGGGAACACCATATATTTT	CASKRPGEGNTIYF
TRBJ2-7	.	TRBV9	TRBD2	TGTGCCAGCAGCCCGCGGGGGGCATCCCCTGCCTACAAGCAGTACTTC	CASSPRGASPAYKQYF
TRBJ1-1	.	TRBV29-1	TRBD1	TGCAGCGGCATTGGGGGGCGGACAGGCCTGAACACTGAAGCTTTCTTT	CSGIGGRTGLNTEAFF
TRBJ2-7	.	TRBV6-1	TRBD2	TGTGCCAGCACCTGGACTAGCGGGGGCTACGAGCAGTACTTC	CASTWTSGGYEQYF
TRBJ2-3	.	TRBV27	.	TGTGCCAGCAGAGTTACTAGAGTTGCAGATACGCAGTATTTT	CASRVTRVADTQYF
TRBJ1-6	.	TRBV6-5	TRBD1	TGTGCCAGCAGTTACTCCGGACAGGGTCGTTCACCCCTCCACTTT	CASSYSGQGRSPLHF